The 25 T cell receptor beta chains listed next were all sequenced from one sample in a study of graft-versus-host responses after intestinal transplantation. The protocol was immunoSEQ multiplex PCR, while the TCRdb copy is restricted to in-frame clones and leaves out a portion. The data contain approximately 19,000 clones, about two fifths of them singletons. The specimen comprised alloreactive CD4+ T cells from a mixed lymphocyte reaction culture, sampled before intestinal transplant. Subset: CFSE-low proliferating T cells sorted from roughly six-day pre-transplant mixed lymphocyte reaction (GvH or HvG direction). These receptors were obtained from a human patient who received an intestinal transplant.

The J gene is TRBJ2-2, the V gene TRBV11-3; D could derive from TRBD1 or TRBD2 (6 bases each). CDR3 length: 16 residues. Germline CDR1 reads SGHNT; CDR2 reads YENEEA. Trimming cost V 5 bases and J 7 bases, with 20 bases left between them. The chain's CDR3 is CASSQESGARVGELFF. The CDR3 nucleotides read TGTGCCAGCAGCCAGGAGTCGGGGGCGCGGGTCGGGGAGCTGTTTTTT. Variable domain in full (rest from reference TRBV11-3 and TRBJ2-2): EAGVVQSPRYKIIEKKQPVAFWCNPISGHNTLYWYLQNLGQGPELLIRYENEEAVDDSQLPKDRFSAERLKGVDSTLKIQPAELGDSAVYLCASSQESGARVGELFFGEGSRLTVL.

This clone has a handful of counts. The gene calls are TRBV20-1 and TRBJ2-1; tentatively, D is TRBD1 or TRBD2 (5 bases each). The CDR3 totals 11 residues. CDR1 is DFQATT, CDR2 SNEGSKA, per germline (reference sequence). V was cut by 4 bases and J by 15 bases, with 16 bases left in between. The chain's CDR3 is CSATFARDAFF. Here the CDR3 DNA reads TGCAGTGCTACATTCGCCAGGGACGCGTTCTTC.

The rearrangement joins TRBV6-1 to TRBJ1-2; no firm D call. Germline V gene sequence: CDR1 MNHNS, CDR2 SASEGT. Trimming shortened V by 0 bases and J by 8 bases, and 16 bases separated the two germline ends. The CDR3 length is 15 residues. CDR3 residues: CASSEAWIRSGGYTF. In DNA, the CDR3 is TGTGCCAGCAGTGAAGCGTGGATTCGTTCTGGGGGCTACACCTTC.

V gene TRBV9 combines with J gene TRBJ2-5, with TRBD2 matching 7 bases. The CDR3 contains 15 residues. The germline V gene has CDR1 SGDLS and CDR2 YYNGEE. V was pared by 0 bases and J by 5 bases, with 7 bases of the junction left unmatched. CDR3 loop: CASSVESGGGETQYF. Written as DNA, the CDR3 is TGTGCCAGCAGCGTAGAGTCGGGGGGTGGGGAGACCCAGTACTTC.

This chain uses TRBV5-1 with TRBJ2-1; perhaps TRBD2 as D (5 bases). Germline values: CDR1 SGHRS, CDR2 YFSETQ. V shed 3 bases and J shed 10 bases, with 14 bases lying between them. The CDR3 runs to 13 residues. The CDR3 DNA follows: TGCGCCAGCAGCTCCCCACCCGGCGGGGAGCAGTTCTTC. Translating gives CASSSPPGGEQFF.

This clone was observed a handful of times. This chain uses TRBV5-5 with TRBJ1-3; no firm D call. Trimming removed 2 bases at V and 8 bases at J, with 8 bases between. This CDR3 spans 12 amino acids. The germline CDR1 and CDR2 sequences are SGHKS and YYEKEE (reference sequence). As DNA, the CDR3 is TGTGCCAGCAGCTTTCGGATCGACACCATATATTTT. It is translated as CASSFRIDTIYF. The complete variable domain, with remaining parts taken from reference TRBV5-5 and TRBJ1-3, reads DAGVTQSPTHLIKTRGQQVTLRCSPISGHKSVSWYQQVLGQGPQFIFQYYEKEERGRGNFPDRFSARQFPNYSSELNVNALLLGDSALYLCASSFRIDTIYFGEGSWLTVV.

A single count supports this clone. The chain is built from TRBV6-1 and TRBJ2-7, with 9 bases that match TRBD2. This CDR3 has 13 amino acids. The V gene's germline CDR1 is MNHNS and CDR2 SASEGT. The ends lost 6 bases at V and 6 bases at J; junction bases unmatched: 6. The CDR3 nucleotides are TGTGCCAGCAGACAGGGACTAGCAGCCGAGCAGTACTTC. It codes for CASRQGLAAEQYF.

V gene TRBV5-5 combines with J gene TRBJ1-6; weak D call: TRBD1 (6 bases). The germline V and J ends were trimmed by 4 bases and 1 base, with 9 bases remaining between them. CDR1 is SGHKS, CDR2 YYEKEE, per germline (reference sequence). The CDR3 spans 15 residues. This CDR3 is CASSRGGSYNSPLHF. In nucleotides, the CDR3 is TGTGCCAGCAGCAGAGGGGGTTCCTATAATTCACCCCTCCACTTT.

The V gene is TRBV7-2, the J gene TRBJ1-6; the D is unclear. This CDR3 has 13 residues. Trimming took 5 bases from V and 3 from J, leaving 5 bases between them. In germline, CDR1 is SGHTA, CDR2 FQGNSA. The CDR3 sequence is CASSARYNSPLHF. The CDR3 DNA reads TGTGCCAGCAGCGCTCGCTATAATTCACCCCTCCACTTT.

This clone was counted only a few times. This chain connects TRBV7-9 to TRBJ1-5; tentatively, D is TRBD1 (5 bases). Trimming cost V 1 base and J 4 bases, with 11 bases left between them. CDR1 is SEHNR, CDR2 FQNEAQ, per germline (reference sequence). This CDR3 comprises 15 residues. Here the CDR3 reads CASSLGGGRNQPQHF. The CDR3 DNA is TGTGCCAGCAGCTTAGGCGGGGGGAGGAATCAGCCCCAGCATTTT. Variable domain in full (rest from reference TRBV7-9 and TRBJ1-5): DTGVSQNPRHKITKRGQNVTFRCDPISEHNRLYWYRQTLGQGPEFLTYFQNEAQLEKSRLLSDRFSAERPKGSFSTLEIQRTEQGDSAMYLCASSLGGGRNQPQHFGDGTRLSIL.

This clone was observed a handful of times. The chain couples TRBV6-1 to TRBJ1-2; D is unresolved. The CDR3 covers 12 residues. Trimming shortened V by 6 bases and J by 8 bases, and 13 bases separated the two germline ends. In germline, CDR1 is MNHNS, CDR2 SASEGT. The CDR3 loop reads CASRDGPGGYTF. The CDR3 DNA sequence: TGTGCCAGCAGAGACGGCCCTGGAGGCTACACCTTC.

The J gene is TRBJ1-2, the V gene TRBV6-5; a weak D match, TRBD1 (6 bases). The CDR3 covers 13 residues. Deletions cut 6 bases from V and 5 bases from J, with 13 bases between. Germline V gene data show CDR1 as MNHEY and CDR2 as SVGAGI. The CDR3 region is CASSDLRGYGYTF. The CDR3, as DNA: TGTGCCAGCAGCGATCTTAGGGGGTATGGCTACACCTTC.

V is TRBV19 and J is TRBJ1-1; possible D gene TRBD1, 6 bases. This CDR3 is 15 amino acids long. Germline V gene data show CDR1 as LNHDA and CDR2 as SQIVND (reference sequence). V shed 3 bases and J shed 3 bases, with 14 bases lying between them. CDR3 bases: TGTGCCAGTAGTATTGTCCCTAACAGGGACACTGAAGCTTTCTTT. It specifies CASSIVPNRDTEAFF.

The chain combines TRBV6-1 with TRBJ2-7, with 16 bases that match TRBD2. In germline, CDR1 is MNHNS, CDR2 SASEGT. This CDR3 contains 15 residues. The V gene end was trimmed by 5 bases and the J gene end by 4 bases; junction bases not matched to a gene: 2. The CDR3 DNA reads TGTGCCAGCAGTTTGGGACTAGCGGGGGGGTACGAGCAGTACTTC. As protein: CASSLGLAGGYEQYF.

A few counts support this clone. The chain combines TRBV5-1 with TRBJ1-1; 7 bases line up with TRBD1. CDR1 and CDR2 (germline): SGHRS, YFSETQ. This CDR3 comprises 15 residues. V was pared by 2 bases and J by 1 base, with 5 bases of the junction left unmatched. The CDR3 protein is CASSFTGDSNTEAFF. The CDR3 DNA is TGCGCCAGCAGCTTTACAGGGGACTCGAACACTGAAGCTTTCTTT.

This clone was picked up a small number of times. CDR3 in DNA: TGTGCCAGCAGTTTAAGTAGACAGGGGTTATGGGGGCAGTTCTTC. Residues: CASSLSRQGLWGQFF. J is TRBJ2-1 and V is TRBV27, with 8 bases identical to TRBD1. V shed 2 bases and J 12 bases; nucleotides not matched to a gene: 12. The germline CDR1 and CDR2 sequences are MNHEY and SMNVEV (reference sequence). The CDR3 loop spans 15 amino acids.

The rearrangement joins TRBV9 to TRBJ2-7; TRBD2 matches at 11 bases. The trim removed 2 bases at V and 5 bases at J, leaving 6 bases unmatched. The CDR3 covers 15 residues. Germline-derived CDR1 and CDR2 are SGDLS and YYNGEE. CDR3 bases: TGTGCCAGCAGCGTTGCTAGCGGGGGGTCCCACGAGCAGTACTTC. This encodes CASSVASGGSHEQYF.

This clone is medium-sized by share. J is TRBJ2-3 and V is TRBV6-6, with 7 positions matching TRBD1. The CDR3 totals 14 residues. Germline V gene sequence: CDR1 MNHNY, CDR2 SVGAGI (reference sequence). V lost 4 bases, J lost 3 bases, and 4 bases stayed unmatched. The CDR3 DNA is TGTGCCAGCAGTTCAGGGGGAGAGACAGATACGCAGTATTTT. It translates to CASSSGGETDTQYF.

In this sample, this clone turned up a few times. The genes are TRBV6-5 and TRBJ1-3; tentatively, D is TRBD1 (6 bases). Germline V gene data show CDR1 as MNHEY and CDR2 as SVGAGI. The CDR3 runs 14 residues. V shed 4 bases and J shed 4 bases, with 11 bases lying between them. The CDR3 DNA is TGTGCCAGCAGTTCAGGGGAATCGGGAAACACCATATATTTT. Translated, it gives CASSSGESGNTIYF.

The chain couples TRBV10-3 to TRBJ1-5; possibly TRBD1 for D (5 bases). The V and J ends lost 4 bases and 2 bases respectively, with 9 bases between them. The germline CDR1 and CDR2 sequences are ENHRY and SYGVKD. CDR3 length: 14 residues. CDR3 coding DNA: TGTGCCATCAGTGGGCAGGGCGGCAATCAGCCCCAGCATTTT. It yields the protein CAISGQGGNQPQHF.

The chain recombines TRBV6-5 with TRBJ2-7, with 12 bases lining up with TRBD1. The CDR3 length is 14 residues. Germline V CDR1 and CDR2: MNHEY, SVGAGI. V was clipped by 6 bases and J by 3 bases; unmatched bases: 3. The CDR3 reads CASSGDRGHYEQYF. CDR3 in DNA: TGTGCCAGCAGCGGGGACAGGGGGCACTACGAGCAGTACTTC.

This clone came up a few times. This rearrangement joins TRBV19 to TRBJ1-1; 7 nucleotides match TRBD1. The CDR3 length is 14 residues. CDR1 LNHDA and CDR2 SQIVND come from the germline V gene (reference sequence). With V trimmed by 7 bases and J by 5 bases, 10 bases remained unmatched. The CDR3 DNA is TGTGCCAGTACCTTACAGGGGATAAGGACTGAAGCTTTCTTT. The encoded protein is CASTLQGIRTEAFF.

The V call is TRBV7-6, the J call TRBJ1-3; no definite D call. Trimming removed 1 base at V and 5 bases at J, with 15 bases between. The CDR3 consists of 16 residues. Looked up from germline, CDR1 is SGHVS and CDR2 is FNYEAQ. CDR3 sequence reads: CASSLGGWNLRNTIYF. In nucleotides, the CDR3 is TGTGCCAGCAGCTTAGGTGGATGGAATCTTAGAAACACCATATATTTT. Full variable domain (remainder filled in from reference TRBV7-6 and TRBJ1-3): GAGVSQSPRYKVTKRGQDVALRCDPISGHVSLYWYRQALGQGPEFLTYFNYEAQQDKSGLPNDRFSAERPEGSISTLTIQRTEQRDSAMYRCASSLGGWNLRNTIYFGEGSWLTVV.

The chain couples TRBV2 to TRBJ1-6; 9 positions agree with TRBD1. V was clipped by 5 bases and J by 7 bases; unmatched bases: 12. The CDR3 has 17 residues. CDR1 and CDR2 from the germline V gene are SNHLY and FYNNEI. The CDR3, as DNA: TGTGCCAGCAGTCAGCAGGGACAGGGAGTACGAAATTCACCCCTCCACTTT. Its translation: CASSQQGQGVRNSPLHF.

This clone has a single count. The chain carries TRBV5-1 and TRBJ2-1; TRBD1 matches at 7 bases. CDR1 and CDR2 from the germline V gene are SGHRS and YFSETQ. The CDR3 length is 15 residues. V shed 5 bases and J 0 bases; nucleotides not matched to a gene: 5. CDR3 sequence reads: CASRGQLSSYNEQFF. The CDR3 nucleotides are TGCGCCAGCAGGGGACAGCTAAGCTCCTACAATGAGCAGTTCTTC.